This section outlines one T cell receptor beta chain sequence together with its context. Its antigen is currently unknown. Patients between 18 and 65 years old had hyperthyroidism, newly diagnosed and lasting under 2 months. Any patient presenting with uncontrolled infection, other autoimmune disease, pregnancy or lactation was left out. This sample is part of a study of T cells in Graves' hyperthyroidism and ophthalmopathy. J lost 0 bases, V lost 5 bases, and 16 bases had no gene match. This CDR3 spans 19 amino acids. Germline loops: CDR1 SGHAT, CDR2 FQDESV (reference sequence). RNA transcripts gave rise to amplified TCR beta CDR3 regions. First-round RT-PCR targeting the TCR CDR3 was performed with the HTBI primer set. TCRdb reprocessed the multiplex PCR reads with MiXCR, giving one entry per CDR3 protein. The table has under 400,000 distinct CDR3 sequences, around a quarter seen once; the top ten hold 70% to 75%.

Study results and caveats: In simple terms, a model built on 13 V-J features told ophthalmopathy apart from stable hyperthyroidism.

The sequenced sample was blood. The chain recombines TRBV11-1 with TRBJ2-1, with TRBD2 identical over 7 bases. The sequence came from a man in his forties or fifties with Graves' hyperthyroidism. This chain's CDR3 is CASSQEGPAGRVSYNEQFF. The CDR3 region has the DNA TGTGCCAGCAGCCAAGAGGGCCCAGCGGGAAGGGTCTCCTACAATGAGCAGTTCTTC.